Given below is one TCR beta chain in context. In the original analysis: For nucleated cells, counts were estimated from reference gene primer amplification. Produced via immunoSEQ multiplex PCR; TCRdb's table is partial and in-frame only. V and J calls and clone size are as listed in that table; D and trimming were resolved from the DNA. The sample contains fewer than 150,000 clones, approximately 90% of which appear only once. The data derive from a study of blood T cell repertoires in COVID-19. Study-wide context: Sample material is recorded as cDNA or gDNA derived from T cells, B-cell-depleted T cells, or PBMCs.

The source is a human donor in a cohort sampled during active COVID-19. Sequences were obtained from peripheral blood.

The CDR3 coding sequence is TGTGCCAGCAGCCCGACACTGACAAACACCGGGGAGCTGTTTTTT. Amino acid sequence: CASSPTLTNTGELFF. This chain links TRBV6-5 with TRBJ2-2; D is unresolved. Germline loops: CDR1 MNHEY, CDR2 SVGAGI. Trimming shortened V by 6 bases and J by 2 bases, and 13 bases separated the two germline ends. CDR3 length: 15 residues.